This passage covers 12 T cell receptor beta chains from one sample sequenced in a study of shared clonotypes between healthy human individuals (dated by TCRdb to the early 2020s). Library prep was done by the immunoSEQ multiplex PCR assay. TCRdb re-hosts the immuneACCESS table, in-frame sequences only. Its copies lack some clones; in the studies checked, an unresolved V gene accounts for under half of them, and the cause for the rest is not known. Recorded for this sample are about 580,000 clones; 95% to 98% of them occurred a single time. 0.3% of the sample rests with the top ten. For the CD8 naive samples, CD45RO-negative cells were positively selected for CCR7, yielding a CD45RA+CCR7+ population from which TemRA cells were excluded. The sample was naive CD8+ T cells sorted from blood. The cell subset or site tag for this specimen amounts to: CD45RA+CCR7+. The origin of the receptors is a man younger than 40 in good health.

The rearrangement links TRBV29-1 to TRBJ1-2; the match to TRBD1 covers 7 bases. The CDR3 spans 13 residues. V lost 7 bases, J lost 8 bases, and 13 bases stayed unmatched. Germline CDR1 reads SQVTM; CDR2 reads ANQGSEA. The CDR3: CSAGRTGVQGYTF. In DNA, the CDR3 is TGCAGCGCCGGCCGAACAGGGGTGCAGGGCTACACCTTC.

The chain employs TRBV2 and TRBJ1-2; tentative D call: TRBD1 (5 bases). This CDR3 is built from 10 residues. V lost 7 bases and J 10 bases, leaving 10 bases between the germline ends. Germline values: CDR1 SNHLY, CDR2 FYNNEI. The CDR3 sequence is CASKGLVYTF. The CDR3 coding sequence is TGTGCCAGCAAGGGGCTAGTCTACACCTTC.

This sequence joins TRBV9 and TRBJ2-7; D possibly corresponds to TRBD2 (5 bases). Trimming pared 0 bases from V and 5 bases from J, leaving 9 bases between. Germline V lookup: CDR1 SGDLS, CDR2 YYNGEE. The CDR3 consists of 13 residues. The CDR3 here is CASSVGGSHEQYF. The CDR3 DNA sequence: TGTGCCAGCAGCGTAGGTGGGAGCCACGAGCAGTACTTC.

This rearrangement joins TRBV29-1 to TRBJ2-1; D is tentatively TRBD1 or TRBD2 (5 bases each). Germline CDR1 SQVTM, CDR2 ANQGSEA. The V and J ends lost 3 bases and 2 bases respectively, with 14 bases between them. The CDR3 is 15 amino acids. This CDR3 is CSVDNWDRPYNEQFF. CDR3 sequence (DNA): TGCAGCGTTGATAACTGGGACCGTCCCTACAATGAGCAGTTCTTC.

The CDR3 DNA is TGCGCCAGCAGATCTTTGGGACAGGGTCTTACCGATGAGCAGTTCTTC. Protein: CASRSLGQGLTDEQFF. The chain uses TRBV10-2 and TRBJ2-1; 9 bases are a match to TRBD1. Germline lookup yields CDR1 WSHSY and CDR2 SAAADI. The CDR3 length is 16 residues. With 6 bases clipped from V and 8 bases from J, the junction kept 14 bases outside the gene matches.

The V and J genes are TRBV6-6 and TRBJ2-1; no clear D gene. The germline CDR1 and CDR2 sequences are MNHNY and SVGAGI (reference sequence). Trimming took 4 bases from V and 7 from J, leaving 11 bases between them. The CDR3 is 13 residues long. The chain's CDR3 is CASSWPGGNEQFF. The CDR3 DNA reads as TGTGCCAGCAGTTGGCCCGGTGGTAATGAGCAGTTCTTC.

The CDR3 DNA sequence: TGTGCCAGCAGCCAACCTTGGGACTTAGTCCAAGAGACCCAGTACTTC. Its protein is CASSQPWDLVQETQYF. J is TRBJ2-5 and V is TRBV5-8; D possibly corresponds to TRBD2 (6 bases). Trimming took off 4 bases at V and 1 base at J, with 17 bases between the two ends. The V gene's germline CDR1 is SGHTS and CDR2 YDEGEE. CDR3 size: 16 residues.

V gene TRBV7-8 combines with J gene TRBJ2-7; 7 positions match TRBD2. Losses at the gene ends were 2 bases for V and 5 bases for J; bases not matched to a gene: 24. The CDR3 runs to 20 residues. Germline loops: CDR1 SGHVS, CDR2 FQNEAQ. The CDR3 sequence is CASSLRMDGRLRTTSDEQYF. CDR3 nucleotides: TGTGCCAGCAGCTTACGCATGGACGGACGGTTACGTACAACTAGCGACGAGCAGTACTTC.

V gene TRBV29-1 combines with J gene TRBJ2-7; 7 positions agree with TRBD1. Germline CDR1 reads SQVTM; CDR2 reads ANQGSEA. The CDR3 has 11 amino acids. V dropped 5 bases and J dropped 5; count of bases not matched to a gene: 3. CDR3 amino acids: CSVIDRDEQYF. CDR3 coding DNA: TGCAGCGTTATAGACAGGGACGAGCAGTACTTC.

This rearrangement joins TRBV7-6 to TRBJ2-3; 9 bases fit TRBD2. Germline CDR1 and CDR2: SGHVS and FNYEAQ. The trim removed 3 bases at V and 2 bases at J, leaving 9 bases unmatched. This CDR3 has 17 residues. Here the CDR3 DNA reads TGTGCCAGCAGCTTCTCTGCTCTAGCGGGAAACACAGATACGCAGTATTTT. Its protein is CASSFSALAGNTDTQYF.

This rearrangement joins TRBV15 to TRBJ2-1; D is unclear. The CDR3 has 12 residues. Germline assignment: CDR1 LNHNV and CDR2 YYDKDF (reference sequence). V was pared by 3 bases and J by 8 bases, with 8 bases between. The CDR3 is CATSREGYEQFF. The DNA of the CDR3 is TGTGCCACCAGCAGGGAAGGCTATGAGCAGTTCTTC.

The chain is built from TRBV13 and TRBJ2-7, with TRBD2 identical over 12 bases. In germline, CDR1 is PRHDT, CDR2 FYEKMQ (reference sequence). The CDR3 contains 14 residues. The ends lost 5 bases at V and 4 bases at J; junction bases unmatched: 3. The CDR3 nucleotides read TGTGCCAGCAGCAGCACTAGCGGGAGGTACGAGCAGTACTTC. The encoded protein is CASSSTSGRYEQYF.